The 21 T cell receptor beta chains below come from one sample, sequenced in a study of circulating CD8 cells and anti-PD-1 response in melanoma. TCR libraries were prepared from approximately 15 ng of total RNA with the QIAseq Immune Repertoire TCR panel. In TCRdb, the reads were re-called with MiXCR into one record per CDR3 protein. The sample has about 280 distinct CDR3 sequences, 10% to 12% seen once. From live CD3+CD8+TCRalphabeta+ cells, four PD-1 and/or TIGIT subsets were sorted. The sample consisted of CD8+ T cells from PBMCs, taken at baseline or after one month of anti-PD-1 therapy (not recorded which). These receptor sequences come from a human donor with melanoma.

This clonotype rates as large. The chain carries TRBV10-2 and TRBJ2-5, with 15 bases matching TRBD2. There are 15 residues in the CDR3. With 6 bases clipped from V and 5 bases from J, the junction kept 4 bases outside the gene matches. Germline V lookup: CDR1 WSHSY, CDR2 SAAADI. CDR3 loop: CASRGTSGGMETQYF. Here the CDR3 DNA reads TGCGCCAGCAGGGGGACTAGCGGGGGGATGGAGACCCAGTACTTC.

By sample fraction, this clonotype is hyperexpanded. The chain joins TRBV19 to TRBJ2-7; 7 nucleotides align to TRBD1. Germline V gene lookup returns CDR1 LNHDA and CDR2 SQIVND (reference sequence). The CDR3 is 14 amino acids. V was pared by 5 bases and J by 1 base, with 5 bases of the junction left unmatched. The CDR3 here is CASSRTGFSYEQYF. In DNA form, the CDR3 reads TGTGCCAGTAGTCGGACAGGCTTTTCCTACGAGCAGTACTTC.

This clonotype is medium-sized (0.01 to 0.1%) within its sample. The chain combines TRBV29-1 with TRBJ1-1, with D maybe TRBD1 (6 bases). The V end lost 4 bases, the J end lost 2 bases, and 8 bases lay between the germline ends. CDR1 SQVTM and CDR2 ANQGSEA come from the germline V gene. CDR3 length: 12 amino acids. The CDR3 protein is CSVGGHNTEAFF. Written as DNA, the CDR3 is TGCAGCGTTGGGGGACATAACACTGAAGCTTTCTTT.

Comment on this clonotype: One base away lies a much larger clone, so this may be a sequencing read error. This rearrangement joins TRBV29-1 to TRBJ2-5; D might be TRBD2 (7 bases). Trimming pared 3 bases from V and 5 bases from J, leaving 22 bases between. This CDR3 spans 16 amino acids. Germline V gene sequence: CDR1 SQVTM, CDR2 ANQGSEA. The CDR3 spells CSVEGGLATEAETQYF. For the CDR3, the DNA is TGCAGCGTTGAGGGGGGGCTAGCAACAGAGGCGGAGACCCAGTACTTC.

This clonotype is large by share. The chain carries TRBV19 and TRBJ1-5, with TRBD1 matching 9 bases. The CDR3 runs to 13 residues. Germline V CDR1 and CDR2: LNHDA, SQIVND (reference sequence). The junction had 6 bases not matched to a gene; V was cut back by 9 bases and J by 6 bases. CDR3 bases: TGTGCCAGCGAGGGACAGGGCACTCAGCCCCAGCATTTT. Translating it yields CASEGQGTQPQHF.

This clonotype is large. The rearrangement uses TRBV19 and TRBJ1-1; the match to TRBD1 covers 9 bases. CDR1 and CDR2 (germline): LNHDA, SQIVND (reference sequence). The V segment lost 7 bases and the J segment 7 bases; nucleotides outside the gene matches: 7. The CDR3 extends over 13 amino acids. For the CDR3, the DNA is TGTGCCAGTAATAACAGGGGGCTCCATGAAGCTTTCTTT. The encoded protein is CASNNRGLHEAFF.

This clonotype is termed large (0.1 to 1%). This chain links TRBV27 with TRBJ2-5; TRBD1 agrees at 8 bases. The CDR3 sequence is 14 residues long. Germline CDR1 MNHEY, CDR2 SMNVEV (reference sequence). The V segment lost 4 bases and the J segment 5 bases; nucleotides outside the gene matches: 6. The CDR3 region has the DNA TGTGCCAGCAGTTCAGGACAGGGAGGTGAGACCCAGTACTTC. Translating it yields CASSSGQGGETQYF.

Within the sample, this clonotype is medium-sized (0.01 to 0.1%). The genes are TRBV7-2 and TRBJ1-1; D perhaps matches TRBD1 (5 bases). Germline assignment: CDR1 SGHTA and CDR2 FQGNSA. V lost 5 bases to trimming and J lost 0 bases, with 22 bases between them. The CDR3 runs to 18 residues. This chain's CDR3 is CASSQSGPGRFMNTEAFF. DNA for the CDR3: TGTGCCAGCAGCCAAAGCGGCCCAGGGCGTTTTATGAACACTGAAGCTTTCTTT.

By share, this clonotype ranks as medium-sized (0.01 to 0.1%). V and J are TRBV20-1 and TRBJ1-1; D might be TRBD1 (6 bases). This CDR3 is built from 13 residues. The V gene lost 3 bases and the J gene lost 3 bases, with 11 bases spanning the gap. Germline V CDR1 and CDR2: DFQATT, SNEGSKA (reference sequence). The CDR3 loop reads CSARLTGHTEAFF. The DNA of the CDR3 is TGCAGTGCTAGGTTAACAGGGCACACTGAAGCTTTCTTT.

V is TRBV14 and J is TRBJ2-2, with TRBD2 as a possible D gene (5 bases). Germline CDR1 is SGHDN and CDR2 is FVKESK. V lost 0 bases, J lost 4 bases, and 15 bases lay in between. CDR3 length: 17 amino acids. Here the CDR3 reads CASSQDRHGEITGELFF. CDR3 nucleotides: TGTGCCAGCAGCCAAGACCGACACGGGGAGATCACCGGGGAGCTGTTTTTT.

To note about this clonotype: The CDR3 does not close with the conserved phenylalanine or tryptophan, likely indicating a read error. V usage is TRBV19 and J usage is TRBJ2-1; tentatively, D is TRBD1 (5 bases). This CDR3 spans 14 amino acids. V gave up 6 bases and J gave up 0 bases, with 9 bases separating them. The germline V gene has CDR1 LNHDA and CDR2 SQIVND (reference sequence). The CDR3 protein is CASSKGYSYNEQFY. CDR3 nucleotides: TGTGCCAGTAGCAAGGGGTACTCCTACAATGAGCAGTTCTAC.

This clonotype is large (0.1 to 1%) within its sample. CDR3: CASSFGAGSYEQYF. In DNA, the CDR3 is TGTGCCAGCAGTTTTGGGGCAGGCTCCTACGAGCAGTACTTC. This sequence joins TRBV27 and TRBJ2-7, with D tentatively TRBD1 (5 bases). The germline V gene has CDR1 MNHEY and CDR2 SMNVEV (reference sequence). Between the trimmed V and J ends, which lost 3 bases and 0 bases, there was a span of 9 bases. The CDR3 spans 14 residues.

This clonotype qualifies as large. The genes are TRBV11-2 and TRBJ2-3, with TRBD2 matching over 10 bases. V shed 5 bases and J 0 bases; nucleotides not matched to a gene: 2. The germline CDR1 and CDR2 sequences are SGHAT and FQNNGV. The CDR3 totals 15 residues. DNA for the CDR3: TGTGCCAGCAGCCGGACTAGCGGTAGCACAGATACGCAGTATTTT. It is translated as CASSRTSGSTDTQYF.

The chain joins TRBV5-5 to TRBJ2-7; a possible D gene is TRBD1 (5 bases). The CDR3 covers 12 residues. Trimming removed 8 bases from V and 0 bases from J, with 9 bases in between. The germline CDR1 and CDR2 sequences are SGHKS and YYEKEE (reference sequence). This CDR3 reads CARTGNSYEQYF. CDR3 nucleotides: TGTGCCAGAACAGGCAACTCCTACGAGCAGTACTTC. Combining the CDR3 with reference TRBV5-5 and TRBJ2-7 gives the whole variable domain DAGVTQSPTHLIKTRGQQVTLRCSPISGHKSVSWYQQVLGQGPQFIFQYYEKEERGRGNFPDRFSARQFPNYSSELNVNALLLGDSALYLCARTGNSYEQYFGPGTRLTVT.

In its sample, this clonotype ranks as large. V usage is TRBV12-3 or TRBV12-4 and J usage is TRBJ2-2, with D unresolved. The V and J ends lost 0 bases and 1 base respectively, with 0 bases between them. CDR3 length: 13 amino acids. CDR3 amino acids: CASSLANTGELFF. DNA of the CDR3: TGTGCCAGCAGTTTAGCGAACACCGGGGAGCTGTTTTTT.

This chain links TRBV6-7 with TRBJ1-2, with 7 bases identical to TRBD1. TRBV6-7 is designated an ORF whose function remains uncertain. The CDR3 totals 12 residues. Trimming at V came to 6 bases and at J to 5 bases, leaving 3 bases not matched to a gene. The CDR3 spells CASSWDSYGYTF. The CDR3 nucleotides are TGTGCCAGCAGCTGGGACAGTTATGGCTACACCTTC.

By share, this clonotype ranks as large (0.1 to 1%). The chain links TRBV19 to TRBJ2-1; D gene unclear. Trimming pared 1 base from V and 6 bases from J, leaving 4 bases between. Germline V lookup: CDR1 LNHDA, CDR2 SQIVND (reference sequence). The CDR3 covers 12 residues. CDR3 in DNA: TGTGCCAGTAGTATAGGCGGCAATGAGCAGTTCTTC. Its protein product is CASSIGGNEQFF.

CDR3 loop: CATSDPRGQPQHF. The CDR3, as DNA: TGTGCCACCAGTGATCCGAGGGGTCAGCCCCAGCATTTT. The V and J genes are TRBV24-1 and TRBJ1-5; tentative D call: TRBD1 (5 bases). The CDR3 consists of 13 residues. Germline CDR1 is KGHDR and CDR2 is SFDVKD. Trimming took 3 bases from V and 6 from J, leaving 8 bases between them.

This clonotype has just a few counts. V and J are TRBV19 and TRBJ1-1, with D hard to call. V lost 3 bases and J 5 bases, leaving 4 bases between the germline ends. The germline CDR1 and CDR2 sequences are LNHDA and SQIVND (reference sequence). The CDR3 loop spans 11 amino acids. DNA for the CDR3: TGTGCCAGTAGTATTATGACTGAAGCTTTCTTT. Translated, it gives CASSIMTEAFF.

As concerns this clonotype: Germline is not matched at one junction end, which may reflect a read error. The chain combines TRBV6-5 with TRBJ2-7; 14 positions match TRBD2. Germline V gives CDR1 MNHEY, CDR2 SVGAGI. The CDR3 consists of 16 residues. The CDR3 spells CASSPGLAGDLYERYF. In DNA form, the CDR3 reads TGTGCCAGCAGTCCGGGACTAGCGGGAGACCTCTACGAGCGGTACTTC.

In this sample, this clonotype is large. V usage is TRBV12-3 or TRBV12-4 and J usage is TRBJ2-1; 8 bases match TRBD2. This CDR3 has 20 residues. V lost 3 bases to trimming and J lost 0 bases; unmatched junction nucleotides: 16. The CDR3 here is CASSFLPGASGYSSYNEQFF. The CDR3 DNA follows: TGTGCCAGCAGTTTCCTCCCCGGAGCTAGCGGGTATAGCTCCTACAATGAGCAGTTCTTC.